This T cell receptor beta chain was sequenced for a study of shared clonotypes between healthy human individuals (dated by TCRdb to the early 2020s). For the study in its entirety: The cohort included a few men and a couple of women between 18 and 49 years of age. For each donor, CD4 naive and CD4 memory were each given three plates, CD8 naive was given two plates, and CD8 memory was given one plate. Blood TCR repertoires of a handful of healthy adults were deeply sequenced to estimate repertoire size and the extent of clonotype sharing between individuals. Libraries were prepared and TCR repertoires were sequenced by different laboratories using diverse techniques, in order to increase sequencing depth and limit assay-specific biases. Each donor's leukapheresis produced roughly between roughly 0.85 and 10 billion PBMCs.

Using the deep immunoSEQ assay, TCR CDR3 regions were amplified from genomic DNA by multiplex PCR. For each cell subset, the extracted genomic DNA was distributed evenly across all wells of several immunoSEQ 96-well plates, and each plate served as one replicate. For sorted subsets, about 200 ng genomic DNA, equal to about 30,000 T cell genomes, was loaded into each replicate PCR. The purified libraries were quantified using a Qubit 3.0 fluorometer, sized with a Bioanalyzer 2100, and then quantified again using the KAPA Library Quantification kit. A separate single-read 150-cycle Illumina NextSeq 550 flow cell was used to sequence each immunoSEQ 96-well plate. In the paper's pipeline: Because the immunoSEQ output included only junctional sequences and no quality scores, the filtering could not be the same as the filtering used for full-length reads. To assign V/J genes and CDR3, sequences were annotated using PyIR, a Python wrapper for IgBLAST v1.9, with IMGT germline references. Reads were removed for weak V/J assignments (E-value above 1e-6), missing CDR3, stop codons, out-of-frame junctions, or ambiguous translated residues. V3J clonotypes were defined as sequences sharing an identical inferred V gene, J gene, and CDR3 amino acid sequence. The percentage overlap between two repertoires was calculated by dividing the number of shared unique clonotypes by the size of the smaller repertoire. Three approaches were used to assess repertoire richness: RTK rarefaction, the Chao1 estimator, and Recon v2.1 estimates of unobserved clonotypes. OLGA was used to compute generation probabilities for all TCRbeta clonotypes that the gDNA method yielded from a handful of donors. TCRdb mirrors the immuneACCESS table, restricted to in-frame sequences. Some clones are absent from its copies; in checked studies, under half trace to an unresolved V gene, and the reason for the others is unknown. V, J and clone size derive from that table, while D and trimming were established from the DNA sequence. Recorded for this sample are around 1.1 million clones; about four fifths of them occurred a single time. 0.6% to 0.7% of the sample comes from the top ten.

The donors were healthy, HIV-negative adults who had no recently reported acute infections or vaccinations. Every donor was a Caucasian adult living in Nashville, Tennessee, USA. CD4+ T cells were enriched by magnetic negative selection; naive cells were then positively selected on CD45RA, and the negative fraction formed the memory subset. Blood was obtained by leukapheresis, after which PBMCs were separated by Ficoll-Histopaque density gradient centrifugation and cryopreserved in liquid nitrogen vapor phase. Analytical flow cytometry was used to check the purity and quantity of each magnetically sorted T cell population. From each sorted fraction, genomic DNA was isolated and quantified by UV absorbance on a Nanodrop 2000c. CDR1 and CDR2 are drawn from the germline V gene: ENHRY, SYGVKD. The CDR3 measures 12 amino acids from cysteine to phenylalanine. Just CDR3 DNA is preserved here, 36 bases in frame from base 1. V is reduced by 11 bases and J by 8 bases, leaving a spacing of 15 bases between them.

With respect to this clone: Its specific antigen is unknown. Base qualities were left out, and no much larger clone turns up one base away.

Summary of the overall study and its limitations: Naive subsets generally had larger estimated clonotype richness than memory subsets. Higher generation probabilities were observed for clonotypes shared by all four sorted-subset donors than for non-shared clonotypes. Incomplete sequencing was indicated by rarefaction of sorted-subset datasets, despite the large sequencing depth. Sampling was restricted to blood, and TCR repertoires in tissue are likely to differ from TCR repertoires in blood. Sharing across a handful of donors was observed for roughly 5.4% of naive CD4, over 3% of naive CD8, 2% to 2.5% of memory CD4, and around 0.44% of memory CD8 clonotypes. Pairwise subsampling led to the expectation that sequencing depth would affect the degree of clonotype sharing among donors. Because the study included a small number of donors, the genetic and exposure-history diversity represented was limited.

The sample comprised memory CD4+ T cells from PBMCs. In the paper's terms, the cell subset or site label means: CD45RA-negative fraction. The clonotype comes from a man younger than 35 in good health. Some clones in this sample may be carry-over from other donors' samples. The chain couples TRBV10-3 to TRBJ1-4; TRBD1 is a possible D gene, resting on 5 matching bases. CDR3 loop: CAAGGTGEKLFF. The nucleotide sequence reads TGTGCCGCCGGGGGGACTGGAGAAAAACTGTTTTTT.